A single sample gave rise to the 13 T cell receptor beta chains below, sequenced in a study of T cell repertoires in cytomegalovirus infection. Their recognized antigens are unknown. TCRdb itself ran the reads through MiXCR, one entry per CDR3 protein. The profile covers approximately 1,000,000 distinct CDR3 sequences, with roughly a third appearing a single time and about an eighth taken by the ten largest. The starting material was cultured CD8+ T cells from PBMCs, obtained from culture after CMV antigen stimulation. The receptors here all came from a human donor in good health (CMV status not recorded). Some clones in this sample may be carry-over from other donors' samples.

The chain carries TRBV2 and TRBJ1-5; the match to TRBD1 covers 7 bases. There are 15 residues in the CDR3. The V and J ends lost 6 bases and 2 bases, in that order; junction bases with no gene match: 7. Germline CDR1 and CDR2: SNHLY and FYNNEI. CDR3 region: CASRRTGDRNQPQHF. As DNA, the CDR3 is TGTGCCAGCAGGCGGACAGGCGATCGCAATCAGCCCCAGCATTTT.

There are a few counts of this clonotype. The chain has TRBV4-1 and TRBJ1-1; TRBD1 matches 7 bases. Germline V CDR1 and CDR2: MGHRA, YSYEKL. V trimming: 6 bases; J trimming: 4 bases; junction bases outside the gene matches: 5. The length of the CDR3 is 13 residues. DNA for the CDR3: TGCGCCAGCAGAGTAGACAGGGCCACTGAAGCTTTCTTT. Amino acids: CASRVDRATEAFF.

This clonotype was seen repeatedly, ten times or more. The chain combines TRBV12-3 or TRBV12-4 with TRBJ1-2, with a possible D match to TRBD1 (5 bases). The CDR3 consists of 14 residues. V was cut by 6 bases and J by 3 bases, with 14 bases left in between. Written as DNA, the CDR3 is TGTGCCAGCAGATTCGGCAGGGCCTACTATGGCTACACCTTC. Its protein is CASRFGRAYYGYTF.

This chain uses TRBV6-6 with TRBJ2-7; no definite D call. This CDR3 region has 13 residues. Trimming cost V 2 bases and J 2 bases, with 7 bases left between them. Germline V lookup: CDR1 MNHNY, CDR2 SVGAGI (reference sequence). CDR3 nucleotides: TGTGCCAGCAGTTACGAGGAAACCTACGAGCAGTACGTC. Residues: CASSYEETYEQYV.

This clonotype was found a few times. The V gene is TRBV6-1, the J gene TRBJ1-5; D unresolved. The CDR3 has 14 residues. Germline values: CDR1 MNHNS, CDR2 SASEGT. V lost 5 bases to trimming and J lost 0 bases, with 8 bases between them. The CDR3 is CASSWSYSNQPQHF. DNA for the CDR3: TGTGCCAGCAGTTGGAGTTATAGCAATCAGCCCCAGCATTTT.

The chain links TRBV4-2 to TRBJ1-4; D remains ambiguous. Trimming shortened V by 0 bases and J by 3 bases, and 14 bases separated the two germline ends. The CDR3 is 17 amino acids. Germline CDR1 is LGHNA and CDR2 is YNFKEQ. CDR3 sequence: CASSQDLEKRANEKLFF. The CDR3 DNA sequence: TGTGCCAGCAGCCAAGATCTGGAGAAGCGGGCTAATGAAAAACTGTTTTTT.

The rearrangement joins TRBV27 to TRBJ2-7, with a weak D call TRBD2 (6 bases). The germline gives CDR1 MNHEY, CDR2 SMNVEV (reference sequence). Trimming removed 6 bases at V and 3 bases at J, with 12 bases between. The CDR3 has 13 amino acids. For the CDR3, the DNA is TGTGCCAGCAGCTGGGCGGGGAACTACGAGCAGTACTTC. It specifies CASSWAGNYEQYF.

This clonotype has at least ten counts. The gene calls are TRBV7-9 and TRBJ1-1; the match to TRBD1 covers 7 bases. V was pared by 4 bases and J by 5 bases, with 10 bases of the junction left unmatched. Germline loops: CDR1 SEHNR, CDR2 FQNEAQ (reference sequence). CDR3 length: 15 amino acids. The CDR3 loop reads CASSSLQGPGTEAFF. The DNA of the CDR3 is TGTGCCAGCAGCTCCCTACAGGGGCCGGGTACTGAAGCTTTCTTT.

The chain combines TRBV12-3 or TRBV12-4 with TRBJ2-1; the D is unclear. The V and J ends lost 6 bases and 5 bases respectively, with 14 bases between them. The CDR3 has 14 amino acids. The DNA for the CDR3 is TGTGCCAGCAGGCCTCCCTCCGGGCACAATGAGCAGTTCTTC. Translation gives CASRPPSGHNEQFF.

The chain is built from TRBV27 and TRBJ1-6, with D hard to call. V was pared by 5 bases and J by 8 bases, with 16 bases between. The CDR3 extends over 15 amino acids. CDR1 MNHEY and CDR2 SMNVEV come from the germline V gene (reference sequence). DNA for the CDR3: TGTGCCAGCAGTCTCGACAAGTGGGAGGATTCACCCCTCCACTTT. Its protein product is CASSLDKWEDSPLHF.

The chain couples TRBV28 to TRBJ2-2; no definite D call. Germline CDR1 and CDR2: MDHEN and SYDVKM. V was clipped by 6 bases and J by 5 bases, with 16 bases between them. The CDR3 spans 15 residues. The CDR3 sequence: CASSLDPGLTGELFF. The CDR3 nucleotides read TGTGCCAGCAGCCTTGACCCAGGTTTAACCGGGGAGCTGTTTTTT.

This rearrangement joins TRBV7-4 to TRBJ2-1, with D possibly being TRBD1 or TRBD2 (6 bases each). Trimming removed 5 bases at V and 3 bases at J, with 14 bases between. The germline V gene encodes CDR1 SGHVT and CDR2 SQSDAQ. The CDR3 has 15 amino acids. The CDR3 DNA is TGTGCCAGCAGCCTCCCGGGGGCCGGCTACAATGAGCAGTTCTTC. Amino acid sequence: CASSLPGAGYNEQFF.

This clonotype turned up a few times. The chain is built from TRBV19 and TRBJ2-3, with 8 bases that match TRBD1. Per the germline V gene, CDR1 is LNHDA and CDR2 is SQIVND (reference sequence). With 5 bases clipped from V and 1 base from J, the junction kept 5 bases outside the gene matches. The CDR3 is made up of 15 amino acids. The CDR3 bases are TGTGCCAGTAGTCCTCAGGGGGCGGGCACAGATACGCAGTATTTT. This encodes CASSPQGAGTDTQYF.